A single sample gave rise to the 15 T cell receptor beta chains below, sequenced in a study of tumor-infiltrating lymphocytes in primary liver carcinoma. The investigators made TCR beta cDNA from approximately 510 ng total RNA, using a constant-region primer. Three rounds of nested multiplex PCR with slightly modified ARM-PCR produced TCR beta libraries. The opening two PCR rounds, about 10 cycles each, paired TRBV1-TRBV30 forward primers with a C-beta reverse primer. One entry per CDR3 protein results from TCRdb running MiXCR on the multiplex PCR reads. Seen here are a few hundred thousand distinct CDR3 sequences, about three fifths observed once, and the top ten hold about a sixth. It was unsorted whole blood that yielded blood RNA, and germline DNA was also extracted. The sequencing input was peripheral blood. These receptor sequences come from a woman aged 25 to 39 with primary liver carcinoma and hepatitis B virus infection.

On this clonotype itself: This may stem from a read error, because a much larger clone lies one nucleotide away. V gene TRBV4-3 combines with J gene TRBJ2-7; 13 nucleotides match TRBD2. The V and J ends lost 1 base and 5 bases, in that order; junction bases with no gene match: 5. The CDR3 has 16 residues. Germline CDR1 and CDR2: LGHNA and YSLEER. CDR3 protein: CASSQGLAGGFHEQYF. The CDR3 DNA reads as TGCGCCAGCAGCCAAGGACTAGCGGGAGGTTTCCACGAGCAGTACTTC.

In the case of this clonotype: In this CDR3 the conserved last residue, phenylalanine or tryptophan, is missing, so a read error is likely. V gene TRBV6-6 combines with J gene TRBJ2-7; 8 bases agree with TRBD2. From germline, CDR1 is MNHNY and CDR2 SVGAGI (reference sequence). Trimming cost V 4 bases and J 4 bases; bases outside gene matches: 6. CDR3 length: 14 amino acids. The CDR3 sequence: CASSSAGGRYEQYL. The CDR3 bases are TGTGCCAGCAGTTCGGCGGGAGGAAGGTACGAGCAGTACTTA.

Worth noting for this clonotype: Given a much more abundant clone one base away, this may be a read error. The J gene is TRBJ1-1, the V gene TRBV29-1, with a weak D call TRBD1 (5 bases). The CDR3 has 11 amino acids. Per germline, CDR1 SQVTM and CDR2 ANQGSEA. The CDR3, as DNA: TGCAGCGTCCGGGGGAGCACTGATGCTTTCTTT. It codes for CSVRGSTDAFF.

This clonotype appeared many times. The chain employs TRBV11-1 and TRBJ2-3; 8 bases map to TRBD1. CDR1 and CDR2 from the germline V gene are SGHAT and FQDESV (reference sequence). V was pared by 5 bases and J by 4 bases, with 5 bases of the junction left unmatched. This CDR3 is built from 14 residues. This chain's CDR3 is CASSHGQGPDTQYF. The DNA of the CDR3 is TGTGCCAGCAGCCACGGACAGGGCCCAGATACGCAGTATTTT.

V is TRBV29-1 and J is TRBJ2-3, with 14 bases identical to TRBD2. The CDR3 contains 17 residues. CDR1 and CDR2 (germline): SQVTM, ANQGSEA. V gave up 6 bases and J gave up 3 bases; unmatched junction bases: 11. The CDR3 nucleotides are TGCAGCGTCCTGGGACTAGCGGGAGCGGGGCGGACAGATACGCAGTATTTT. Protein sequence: CSVLGLAGAGRTDTQYF.

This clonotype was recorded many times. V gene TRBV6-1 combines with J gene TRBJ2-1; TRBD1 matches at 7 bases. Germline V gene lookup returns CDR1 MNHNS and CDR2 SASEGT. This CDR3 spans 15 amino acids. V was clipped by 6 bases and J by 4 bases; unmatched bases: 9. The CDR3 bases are TGTGCCAGCAGGGTCGACAGGGACGTATACAATGAGCAGTTCTTC. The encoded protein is CASRVDRDVYNEQFF.

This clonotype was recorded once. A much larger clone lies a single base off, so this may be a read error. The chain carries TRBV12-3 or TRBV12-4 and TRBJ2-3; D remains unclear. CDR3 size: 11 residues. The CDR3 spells CASRTTDTHYF. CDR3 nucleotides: TGTGCCAGCAGGACAACAGATACGCACTATTTT.

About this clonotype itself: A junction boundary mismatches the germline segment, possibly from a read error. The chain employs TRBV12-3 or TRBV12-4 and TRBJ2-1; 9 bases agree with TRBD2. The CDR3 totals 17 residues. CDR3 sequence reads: CTSTLSEAGGSYNEQFF. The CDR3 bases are TGTACCAGCACCCTGAGCGAGGCGGGAGGGTCCTACAATGAGCAGTTCTTC.

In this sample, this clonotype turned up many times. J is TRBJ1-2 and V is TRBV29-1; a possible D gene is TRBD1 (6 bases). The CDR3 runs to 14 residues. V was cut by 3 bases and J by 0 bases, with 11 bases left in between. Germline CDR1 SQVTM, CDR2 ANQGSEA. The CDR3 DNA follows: TGCAGCGTTGAGGCTGACAGGCCTAACTATGGCTACACCTTC. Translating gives CSVEADRPNYGYTF.

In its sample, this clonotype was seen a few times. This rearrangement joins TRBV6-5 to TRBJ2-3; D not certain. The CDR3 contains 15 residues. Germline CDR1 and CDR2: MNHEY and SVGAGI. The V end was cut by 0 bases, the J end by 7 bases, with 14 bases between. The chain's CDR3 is CASSYSNKRVNTQYF. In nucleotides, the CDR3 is TGTGCCAGCAGTTACTCGAATAAACGGGTCAATACGCAGTATTTT.

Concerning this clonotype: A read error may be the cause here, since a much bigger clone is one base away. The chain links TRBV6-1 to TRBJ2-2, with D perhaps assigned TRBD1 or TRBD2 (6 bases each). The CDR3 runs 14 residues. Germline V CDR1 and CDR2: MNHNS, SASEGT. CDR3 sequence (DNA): TGTGCCAGCAGTGGATGGAGGGACACCGGGAAGCTGTTTTTT. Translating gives CASSGWRDTGKLFF.

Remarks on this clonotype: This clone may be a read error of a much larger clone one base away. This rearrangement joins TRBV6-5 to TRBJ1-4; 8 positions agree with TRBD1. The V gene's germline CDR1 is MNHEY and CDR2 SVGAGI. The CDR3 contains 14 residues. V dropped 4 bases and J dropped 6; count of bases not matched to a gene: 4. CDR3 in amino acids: CASSSRTGYEKLFF. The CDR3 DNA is TGTGCCAGCAGTTCACGGACAGGGTATGAAAAACTGTTTTTT.

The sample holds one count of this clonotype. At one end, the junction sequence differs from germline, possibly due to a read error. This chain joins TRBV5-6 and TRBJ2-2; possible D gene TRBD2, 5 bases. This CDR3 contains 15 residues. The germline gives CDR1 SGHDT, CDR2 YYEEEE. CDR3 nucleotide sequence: TGTGCCAGCAGGGATAGGGAGAAGAACGCCGGGGAGCTGTTTTTT. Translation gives CASRDREKNAGELFF.

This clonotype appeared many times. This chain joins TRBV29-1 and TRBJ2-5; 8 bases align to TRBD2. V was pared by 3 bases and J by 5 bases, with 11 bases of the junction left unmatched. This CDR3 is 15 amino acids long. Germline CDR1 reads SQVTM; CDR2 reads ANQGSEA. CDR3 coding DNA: TGCAGCGTTGACGGACTAGCTCCTGTTGGGGAGACCCAGTACTTC. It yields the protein CSVDGLAPVGETQYF.

The chain's CDR3 is CASSRSGSTSYNEQFF. The DNA of the CDR3 is TGTGCCAGCAGTCGTAGCGGGAGTACTTCCTACAATGAGCAGTTCTTC. The chain recombines TRBV6-5 with TRBJ2-1; 9 bases are shared with TRBD2. Trimming removed 5 bases from V and 1 base from J; junction bases left unmatched: 6. The CDR3 loop spans 16 amino acids. Germline V gene data show CDR1 as MNHEY and CDR2 as SVGAGI.